Listed below are T cell receptor beta chains from one sample, sequenced in a study of T cell responses to AZD1222 COVID-19 vaccine. TCRdb's table, derived via immunoSEQ multiplex PCR, lists solely in-frame clones and lacks some. The sample has 55,000 to 85,000 clones; around 84% are singletons. Sequenced material: peripheral blood, taken on day 0 of AZD1222 vaccination. These receptors came from an adult in good health. CDR3s include the opening cysteine and the closing phenylalanine or tryptophan. Each record gives: V gene, CDR3 length, clone size, J gene, D gene, CDR3 DNA, CDR3 protein. The D gene is left open where the match is weak. Only part of the rows carry a size: once, few, many, or a class if the clone is expanded.

TRBV7-8	15	few	TRBJ1-4	TRBD1	TGTGCCAGCAGCGGGCGGACAGGGACAGCCGGAAAACTGTTTTTT	CASSGRTGTAGKLFF
TRBV5-4	12	few	TRBJ2-7	NA	TGTGCCAGCAGCGGATCCTGGGGCGAGCAGTACTTC	CASSGSWGEQYF
TRBV6-2/TRBV6-3	15	NA	TRBJ2-2	NA	TGTGCCAGCAGTTACTCGCGACAATCTACCGGGGAGCTGTTTTTT	CASSYSRQSTGELFF
TRBV6-5	16	NA	TRBJ2-2	TRBD1	TGTGCCAGCAGTTACTCGTCCAGGGGGTTCGCCGGGGAGCTGTTTTTT	CASSYSSRGFAGELFF
TRBV6-2/TRBV6-3	18	NA	TRBJ1-5	NA	TGTGCCAGCAGTTACTCAAGCGGGGTCGAGGGGTCGAATCAGCCCCAGCATTTT	CASSYSSGVEGSNQPQHF
TRBV20-1	12	NA	TRBJ1-1	NA	TGCAGTGCTAGTCCCGGGAACACTGAAGCTTTCTTT	CSASPGNTEAFF
TRBV29-1	13	NA	TRBJ1-1	NA	TGCAGCGCTCTACAGAACATGAACACTGAAGCTTTCTTT	CSALQNMNTEAFF
TRBV12-2	17	NA	TRBJ1-4	NA	TGTGCAAGTCGCTTAGCCAAATCCGGGACAGGGCACGAAAAACTGTTTTTT	CASRLAKSGTGHEKLFF
TRBV10-3	18	once	TRBJ2-3	TRBD2	TGTGCCATCAGTGCTGGGATAGCGGGGCTCACTAGCACAGATACGCAGTATTTT	CAISAGIAGLTSTDTQYF
TRBV5-4	13	NA	TRBJ1-1	NA	TGTGCCAGCAGCTTGGGGGCGGACACTGAAGCTTTCTTT	CASSLGADTEAFF
TRBV28	14	NA	TRBJ1-4	TRBD1	TGTGCCAGCAGTTTGACAGGGGGGAACGAAAAACTGTTTTTT	CASSLTGGNEKLFF
TRBV18	15	NA	TRBJ2-7	TRBD1	TGTGCCAGCTCAGAAGGGACAGGGGTAAACTACGAGCAGTACTTC	CASSEGTGVNYEQYF
TRBV18	15	NA	TRBJ2-7	NA	TGTGCCAGCTCCCCAGGGTCGGGTCGGACCTACGAGCAGTACTTC	CASSPGSGRTYEQYF
TRBV6-5	15	once	TRBJ2-7	NA	TGTGCCAGCAGTTACTCGAGGGACTCCTACTACGAGCAGTACTTC	CASSYSRDSYYEQYF
TRBV21-1	19	few	TRBJ2-5	NA	TGTGCCAGCAGCCGCCGGGACAGTAAGAAGGTTCCTAAGTCGGGGACCCAGTACTTC	CASSRRDSKKVPKSGTQYF
TRBV7-2	14	NA	TRBJ2-5	NA	TGTGCCAGCAGCTCGGACGGATGGGGAGAGACCCAGTACTTC	CASSSDGWGETQYF
TRBV7-3	20	NA	TRBJ2-2	TRBD2	TGTGCCAGCAGCTTCCGACTAGCGGGGGGGTTACGAACGAACACCGGGGAGCTGTTTTTT	CASSFRLAGGLRTNTGELFF
TRBV2	14	few	TRBJ2-5	TRBD1	TGTGCCAGCAGAACCGGGACAGGGGAGGAGACCCAGTACTTC	CASRTGTGEETQYF
TRBV25-1	15	NA	TRBJ2-1	TRBD2	TGTGCCAGCAGTGACCCTAGCGGGGTGTGGGGAAAGCAGTTCTTC	CASSDPSGVWGKQFF
TRBV9	16	NA	TRBJ2-1	TRBD2	TGTGCCAGCAGCGTAGCGGGGACTAGCCCCTACAATGAGCAGTTCTTC	CASSVAGTSPYNEQFF
TRBV6-5	13	few	TRBJ1-6	NA	TGTGCCAGCAGTTACCAGGGAGATTCACCCCTCCACTTT	CASSYQGDSPLHF
TRBV5-1	16	once	TRBJ1-1	TRBD1	TGCGCCAGCAGGAATACGGCCGGGACAGGGGGAATAGAAGCTTTCTTT	CASRNTAGTGGIEAFF
TRBV5-1	14	NA	TRBJ1-2	NA	TGCGCCAGCAGCCAAATGACTGGGATGAGCGGCTACACCTTC	CASSQMTGMSGYTF
TRBV5-6	17	NA	TRBJ1-5	TRBD1	TGTGCCAGCAGCTTTTCAACAGGGGGCGCAGCTGATCAGCCCCAGCATTTT	CASSFSTGGAADQPQHF
TRBV30	16	once	TRBJ2-5	TRBD2	TGTGCCTGGAGTCCCCGAGGGCGGGGGGGCTCTGAGACCCAGTACTTC	CAWSPRGRGGSETQYF
TRBV4-2	15	NA	TRBJ2-7	TRBD1	TGTGCCAGCAGCCAAGCTAGAACAGGGGGATCACGGCAGTACTTC	CASSQARTGGSRQYF
TRBV6-1	14	NA	TRBJ2-1	NA	TGTGCCAGCAGTGAGATCTTTCAGGGCGATGAGCAGTTCTTC	CASSEIFQGDEQFF
TRBV27	14	NA	TRBJ1-1	TRBD1	TGTGCCAGCAGTTGGTCGGCAGGGGGCGCCGGAGCTTTCTTT	CASSWSAGGAGAFF
TRBV6-5	14	once	TRBJ1-3	TRBD1	TGTGCCAGCAGTCCAACAGGGGCTGGAAACACCATATATTTT	CASSPTGAGNTIYF
TRBV28	15	NA	TRBJ1-5	TRBD1	TGTGCCAGCAGTTTAGGGACAGGGGGTCGGCAGCCCCAGCATTTT	CASSLGTGGRQPQHF
TRBV7-2	13	NA	TRBJ2-5	TRBD2	TGTGCCAGCAGCCCGCAGGGAGGGGAGACCCAGTACTTC	CASSPQGGETQYF
TRBV4-1	18	NA	TRBJ2-3	TRBD2	TGCGCCAGCAGCCAAGGCGGGGCTAGCGGTATTTTCACAGATACGCAGTATTTT	CASSQGGASGIFTDTQYF
TRBV9	13	few	TRBJ1-6	NA	TGTGCCAGCAGCGGTGGAGGGTTAGCACCCCTCCACTTT	CASSGGGLAPLHF